This is a list of T cell receptor beta chains from one sample in a study of cytomegalovirus exposure and HLA in healthy donors. Clones were sequenced by immunoSEQ multiplex PCR, and TCRdb holds only the in-frame ones, with some missing. The data contain fewer than 200,000 clones, 75% to 85% of them singletons. The sequenced sample was PBMCs. Receptors originate from a female donor in good health and CMV-seronegative. CDR3s include the opening cysteine and the closing phenylalanine or tryptophan. A D gene is named only where the DNA matches it firmly. Clone size is shown for a subset of rows, as once, few, many or a class of expanded clone.

j_gene: TRBJ2-2
d_gene: .
v_gene: TRBV5-8
abundance: .
CDR3nt: TGTGCCAGCAGCTTGGGTCTGGGAGATGGGGAGCTGTTTTTT
CDR3aa: CASSLGLGDGELFF

j_gene: TRBJ2-1
d_gene: TRBD2
v_gene: TRBV10-3
abundance: .
CDR3nt: TGTGCCATCAGTGAGTCAGGACTAGCGGGGGGGATGGTCTATGAGCAGTTCTTC
CDR3aa: CAISESGLAGGMVYEQFF

j_gene: TRBJ2-7
d_gene: .
v_gene: TRBV28
abundance: .
CDR3nt: TGTGCCAGCAGTTTACCCGGGGTGGCCACCTACGAGCAGTACTTC
CDR3aa: CASSLPGVATYEQYF

j_gene: TRBJ1-4
d_gene: .
v_gene: TRBV19
abundance: .
CDR3nt: TGTGCCAGTAGTGGCACAGGGCTAAGGTCTAATGAAAAACTGTTTTTT
CDR3aa: CASSGTGLRSNEKLFF

j_gene: TRBJ2-7
d_gene: TRBD2
v_gene: TRBV7-2
abundance: .
CDR3nt: TGTGCCAGCAGCTTGGGCGGGACTAGCGGGGACGAGCAGTACTTC
CDR3aa: CASSLGGTSGDEQYF

j_gene: TRBJ2-5
d_gene: .
v_gene: TRBV30
abundance: few
CDR3nt: TGTGCCTGGAGTCACAGGCAAGAGACCCAGTACTTC
CDR3aa: CAWSHRQETQYF

j_gene: TRBJ1-5
d_gene: .
v_gene: TRBV6-7
abundance: .
CDR3nt: TGTGCCAGCAGTTACTCTGACGGGGATCAGCCCCAGCATTTT
CDR3aa: CASSYSDGDQPQHF

j_gene: TRBJ2-7
d_gene: TRBD1
v_gene: TRBV19
abundance: .
CDR3nt: TGTGCCAGTAGTATTGGGGACAGGGAAGGGTCGCAGTACTTC
CDR3aa: CASSIGDREGSQYF

j_gene: TRBJ2-5
d_gene: TRBD2
v_gene: TRBV28
abundance: .
CDR3nt: TGTGCCAGCAGTTTGCCTAGCGGGGGACAAGAGACCCAGTACTTC
CDR3aa: CASSLPSGGQETQYF

j_gene: TRBJ2-7
d_gene: TRBD2
v_gene: TRBV25-1
abundance: .
CDR3nt: TGTGCCAGCAGCAGTCGGGGGGGCCGCCACGAGCAGTACTTC
CDR3aa: CASSSRGGRHEQYF

j_gene: TRBJ2-1
d_gene: .
v_gene: TRBV2
abundance: .
CDR3nt: TGTGCCAGCAGTGGGAGCGGTTTCAACAATGAGCAGTTCTTC
CDR3aa: CASSGSGFNNEQFF

j_gene: TRBJ1-4
d_gene: TRBD1
v_gene: TRBV5-1
abundance: .
CDR3nt: TGCGCCAGCAGCTTGTGGGAGAGGGGGCGTGATGAAAAACTGTTTTTT
CDR3aa: CASSLWERGRDEKLFF

j_gene: TRBJ1-1
d_gene: .
v_gene: TRBV19
abundance: .
CDR3nt: TGTGCCAGTAGTATAGGCCCAGGATTGAACACTGAAGCTTTCTTT
CDR3aa: CASSIGPGLNTEAFF

j_gene: TRBJ2-1
d_gene: TRBD2
v_gene: TRBV4-3
abundance: .
CDR3nt: TGCGCCAGCAGCCAAGATTTTACGACTAGCGGAGGGGGAAATGAGCAGTTCTTC
CDR3aa: CASSQDFTTSGGGNEQFF

j_gene: TRBJ1-1
d_gene: .
v_gene: TRBV7-9
abundance: .
CDR3nt: TGTGCCAGCAGCTTAGACTCGCGGGGGACTGAAGCTTTCTTT
CDR3aa: CASSLDSRGTEAFF

j_gene: TRBJ2-5
d_gene: .
v_gene: TRBV7-9
abundance: .
CDR3nt: TGTGCCAGCAGCTTAGGAGCCGGGACATCACAAGAGACCCAGTACTTC
CDR3aa: CASSLGAGTSQETQYF

j_gene: TRBJ1-6
d_gene: TRBD1
v_gene: TRBV6-1
abundance: .
CDR3nt: TGTGCCAGCCGGACAGGGGCCGGGAATTCACCCCTCCACTTT
CDR3aa: CASRTGAGNSPLHF

j_gene: TRBJ2-5
d_gene: TRBD1
v_gene: TRBV6-1
abundance: .
CDR3nt: TGTGCCAGCTTACAGGGGTTCCAAGAGACCCAGTACTTC
CDR3aa: CASLQGFQETQYF

j_gene: TRBJ2-1
d_gene: TRBD2
v_gene: TRBV7-9
abundance: .
CDR3nt: TGTGCCAGCAGCCCCGCCAAGCTCGGAGCGGGAGAACTCTTC
CDR3aa: CASSPAKLGAGELF

j_gene: TRBJ2-7
d_gene: TRBD1
v_gene: TRBV30
abundance: .
CDR3nt: TGTGCCTGGACGCCCCGGCCAGGGGGTTCCTACTCCTACGAGCAGTACTTC
CDR3aa: CAWTPRPGGSYSYEQYF

j_gene: TRBJ1-1
d_gene: .
v_gene: TRBV27
abundance: .
CDR3nt: TGTGCCAGCAGTTTGTGGGGAGGTGAAGCTTTCTTT
CDR3aa: CASSLWGGEAFF

j_gene: TRBJ2-3
d_gene: .
v_gene: TRBV25-1
abundance: .
CDR3nt: TGTGCCAGCAGCCCCAGGGCTGGGGCAGATACGCAGTATTTT
CDR3aa: CASSPRAGADTQYF

j_gene: TRBJ1-1
d_gene: .
v_gene: TRBV28
abundance: .
CDR3nt: TGTGCCAGCGGCCAGGGTTATACTGAAGCTTTCTTT
CDR3aa: CASGQGYTEAFF

j_gene: TRBJ1-1
d_gene: .
v_gene: TRBV19
abundance: .
CDR3nt: TGTGCCAGTAGTGTGTCAGGGGATGCCACTGAAGCTTTCTTT
CDR3aa: CASSVSGDATEAFF

j_gene: TRBJ2-3
d_gene: TRBD2
v_gene: TRBV30
abundance: .
CDR3nt: TGTGCCTGGAGTGCCTATCTAGCGGGGGGCACAGATACGCAGTATTTT
CDR3aa: CAWSAYLAGGTDTQYF

j_gene: TRBJ2-6
d_gene: .
v_gene: TRBV7-2
abundance: .
CDR3nt: TGTGCCAGCAGCCTAATTCGGGGTTCTGGGGCCAACGTCCTGACTTTC
CDR3aa: CASSLIRGSGANVLTF

j_gene: TRBJ2-3
d_gene: .
v_gene: TRBV7-3
abundance: .
CDR3nt: TGTGCCAGCAGCTTCGGGATAGATACGCAGTATTTT
CDR3aa: CASSFGIDTQYF

j_gene: TRBJ2-1
d_gene: TRBD2
v_gene: TRBV4-2
abundance: .
CDR3nt: TGTGCCAGCAGCCGGCCGGGACTAGTCGGAAATGAGCAGTTCTTC
CDR3aa: CASSRPGLVGNEQFF

j_gene: TRBJ2-7
d_gene: TRBD2
v_gene: TRBV11-2
abundance: .
CDR3nt: TGTGCCAGCAGCTTAGTAGCGGGTCCCTCCTACGAGCAGTACTTC
CDR3aa: CASSLVAGPSYEQYF

j_gene: TRBJ2-3
d_gene: TRBD2
v_gene: TRBV9
abundance: .
CDR3nt: TGTGCCAGCAGCGGACCTAGCGGGAGGGCCACAGATACGCAGTATTTT
CDR3aa: CASSGPSGRATDTQYF

j_gene: TRBJ2-1
d_gene: TRBD2
v_gene: TRBV9
abundance: .
CDR3nt: TGTGCCAGCAGCGTAGTAGAAGGGATAGCGGGAGGCCGCTCCTACAATGAGCAGTTCTTC
CDR3aa: CASSVVEGIAGGRSYNEQFF

j_gene: TRBJ1-5
d_gene: .
v_gene: TRBV4-2
abundance: .
CDR3nt: TGTGCCAGCAGCCAAATACAGGTAAATCAGCCCCAGCATTTT
CDR3aa: CASSQIQVNQPQHF

j_gene: TRBJ2-1
d_gene: TRBD2
v_gene: TRBV4-3
abundance: .
CDR3nt: TGCGCCAGCAGCCAAGATCGACTAGCGGGGGGGCAGCAGTTCTTC
CDR3aa: CASSQDRLAGGQQFF

j_gene: TRBJ1-4
d_gene: .
v_gene: TRBV9
abundance: once
CDR3nt: TGTGCCAGCAGCGTAGATGGCAGGGGATTTGAAAAACTGTTTTTT
CDR3aa: CASSVDGRGFEKLFF

j_gene: TRBJ1-3
d_gene: TRBD1
v_gene: TRBV9
abundance: .
CDR3nt: TGTGCCAGCTCTACGACAGGGGCAAACTCTGGAAACACCATATATTTT
CDR3aa: CASSTTGANSGNTIYF

j_gene: TRBJ1-4
d_gene: .
v_gene: TRBV6-5
abundance: .
CDR3nt: TGTGCCAGCAGTTACAGGTCAGGGGAAGAAAAAAAACTGTTTTTT
CDR3aa: CASSYRSGEEKKLFF

j_gene: TRBJ1-1
d_gene: .
v_gene: TRBV18
abundance: .
CDR3nt: TGTGCCAGCTCACCTGACAGACCTGAAGCTTTCTTT
CDR3aa: CASSPDRPEAFF

j_gene: TRBJ2-3
d_gene: TRBD2
v_gene: TRBV7-2
abundance: .
CDR3nt: TGTGCCAGCAGCCCCCCCTCTGTGACTAGCGACCCGTTGAGGTATTTT
CDR3aa: CASSPPSVTSDPLRYF

j_gene: TRBJ2-2
d_gene: .
v_gene: TRBV23-1
abundance: once
CDR3nt: TGCGCCAGCAGCATCCGGGTCACCGGGGAGCTGTTTTTT
CDR3aa: CASSIRVTGELFF

j_gene: TRBJ2-7
d_gene: TRBD2
v_gene: TRBV11-2
abundance: .
CDR3nt: TGTGCCAGCAGCGGGAGACGGGAGGGACGGATCGATTACGAGCAGTACTTC
CDR3aa: CASSGRREGRIDYEQYF

j_gene: TRBJ1-5
d_gene: .
v_gene: TRBV7-2
abundance: few
CDR3nt: TGTGCCAGCAGCTTAGAGTCAGGGGCCCATCAGCCCCAGCATTTT
CDR3aa: CASSLESGAHQPQHF

j_gene: TRBJ2-3
d_gene: .
v_gene: TRBV4-1
abundance: few
CDR3nt: TGCGCCAGCAGCCAAGGACAGTTCAGCACAGATACGCAGTATTTT
CDR3aa: CASSQGQFSTDTQYF

j_gene: TRBJ2-2
d_gene: TRBD2
v_gene: TRBV5-1
abundance: .
CDR3nt: TGCGCCAGCAGTAGCACCGGGACTAGTCGGACCGGGGAGCTGTTTTTT
CDR3aa: CASSSTGTSRTGELFF